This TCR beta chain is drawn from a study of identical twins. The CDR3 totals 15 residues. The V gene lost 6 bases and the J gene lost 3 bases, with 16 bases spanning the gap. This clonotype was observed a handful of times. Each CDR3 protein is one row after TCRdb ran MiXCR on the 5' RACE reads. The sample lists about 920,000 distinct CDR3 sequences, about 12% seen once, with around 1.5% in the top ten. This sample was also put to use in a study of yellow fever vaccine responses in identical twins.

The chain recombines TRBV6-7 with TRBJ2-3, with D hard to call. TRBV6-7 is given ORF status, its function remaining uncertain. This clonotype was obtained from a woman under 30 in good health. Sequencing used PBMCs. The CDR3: CASRDGSYLTDTQYF. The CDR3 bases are TGTGCCAGCAGGGACGGTAGCTATTTGACAGATACGCAGTATTTT.